The 32 T cell receptor beta chains in this list originate from one sample, sequenced in a study of preoperative IRX-2 immunotherapy in early breast cancer. TCRdb's table, derived via immunoSEQ multiplex PCR, lists solely in-frame clones and lacks some. The sample records roughly 93,000 clones, 86% being singletons. The treatment was: preoperative locoregional IRX-2 cytokine immunotherapy. Sample: tumor tissue, taken after IRX-2 immunotherapy. The receptors were gathered from a human donor with breast cancer.

The V and J genes are TRBV6-8 and TRBJ1-5; the match to TRBD1 covers 9 bases. This CDR3 contains 17 residues. Per germline, CDR1 MNHGY and CDR2 SAAAGT. The J segment lost 3 bases and the V segment lost 8 bases, leaving 14 bases of the junction unmatched. CDR3 in amino acids: CASWRGSGQGINQPQHF. The CDR3 DNA follows: TGTGCCAGCTGGAGAGGATCAGGACAGGGGATCAATCAGCCCCAGCATTTT.

This clone was seen only once. The chain joins TRBV29-1 to TRBJ2-1, with 9 bases identical to TRBD1. The trim removed 7 bases at V and 4 bases at J, leaving 2 bases unmatched. Germline loops: CDR1 SQVTM, CDR2 ANQGSEA. The CDR3 sequence is 12 residues long. DNA of the CDR3: TGCAGCGGGACAGGGGTGTACAATGAGCAGTTCTTC. This codes for CSGTGVYNEQFF.

V is TRBV18 and J is TRBJ1-2; D gene ambiguous. V dropped 6 bases and J dropped 3 bases, with 11 bases sitting between them. The length of the CDR3 is 13 residues. Germline CDR1 is KGHSH and CDR2 is LQKENI. Here the CDR3 reads CASSERGDYGYTF. The CDR3 nucleotides read TGTGCCAGCTCCGAGCGGGGTGACTATGGCTACACCTTC.

This sequence joins TRBV7-5 and TRBJ1-2. TRBV7-5 has pseudogene status. The CDR3 extends over 15 amino acids. The chain's CDR3 is CASSPGGQSNYGYTF. CDR3 nucleotide sequence: TGTGCCAGCAGCCCGGGGGGACAGTCTAACTATGGCTACACCTTC.

In this sample, this clone turned up a few times. The CDR3 protein is CASSDGTATDTQYF. The DNA for the CDR3 is TGTGCCAGCAGTGACGGGACTGCCACAGATACGCAGTATTTT. The chain combines TRBV9 with TRBJ2-3, with a possible D match to TRBD2 (6 bases). This CDR3 is 14 amino acids long. CDR1 is SGDLS and CDR2 is YYNGEE in the germline V gene. V dropped 5 bases and J dropped 2 bases, with 12 bases sitting between them.

V usage is TRBV19 and J usage is TRBJ1-6; TRBD1 is a possible D gene (6 bases). The CDR3 length is 14 residues. Germline V gives CDR1 LNHDA, CDR2 SQIVND (reference sequence). Deletions cut 7 bases from V and 7 bases from J, with 14 bases between. This CDR3 is CASMNRDENSPLHF. Written as DNA, the CDR3 is TGTGCCAGTATGAACAGGGACGAGAATTCACCCCTCCACTTT.

V and J are TRBV6-8 and TRBJ2-1, with TRBD2 as a possible D gene (6 bases). There are 17 residues in the CDR3. Germline V gene lookup returns CDR1 MNHGY and CDR2 SAAAGT. Trimming removed 2 bases at V and 4 bases at J, with 18 bases between. In DNA form, the CDR3 reads TGTGCCAGCAGTTACCGACCACTAGCCGACTCTTACAATGAGCAGTTCTTC. Amino acids: CASSYRPLADSYNEQFF.

The chain combines TRBV6-8 with TRBJ2-3, with unresolved D. Between the trimmed V and J ends, which lost 6 bases and 3 bases, there was a span of 7 bases. There are 12 residues in the CDR3. Germline CDR1 and CDR2: MNHGY and SAAAGT. CDR3 in DNA: TGTGCCAGCAGGGGGTTAACAGATACGCAGTATTTT. As protein: CASRGLTDTQYF.

The chain couples TRBV15 to TRBJ1-4; TRBD1 matches 11 bases. After removal of 2 bases from V and 8 bases from J, the junction contained 4 bases not matched to a gene. The germline V gene has CDR1 LNHNV and CDR2 YYDKDF (reference sequence). The CDR3 loop spans 15 amino acids. The CDR3 coding sequence is TGTGCCACCAGCAGACGGACAGGGGGCTGGGAAAAACTGTTTTTT. This translates into CATSRRTGGWEKLFF.

The gene calls are TRBV22-1 and TRBJ2-7; the tabulated D call, TRBD2, remains unverified against the DNA. TRBV22-1 is a documented pseudogene. This CDR3 is built from 16 residues. DNA for the CDR3: TGTGCCACCAGTGATCCGGCTAGCGGGGATCGGTCCGAGCAGTACTTC. Translation: CATSDPASGDRSEQYF.

V and J are TRBV7-1 and TRBJ2-2, with 10 bases matching TRBD1. TRBV7-1 is noted as an ORF with a role that remains uncertain. This CDR3 is built from 16 residues. V lost 1 base to trimming and J lost 4 bases; unmatched junction nucleotides: 3. CDR3 coding DNA: TGTGCCAGCAGCTCAGGTGGGACAGGGGCCACCGGGGAGCTGTTTTTT. This gives the protein CASSSGGTGATGELFF.

This clone was recorded a few times. The same CDR3 is also encoded by other DNA sequences in this sample. The rearrangement uses TRBV11-3 and TRBJ2-3, with a tentative D call TRBD1 (6 bases). V lost 3 bases and J lost 2, with 9 bases in between. The CDR3 sequence is 14 residues long. Germline V lookup: CDR1 SGHNT, CDR2 YENEEA. In DNA form, the CDR3 reads TGTGCCAGCAGCTTTGGGGGCCCCACAGATACGCAGTATTTT. This gives the protein CASSFGGPTDTQYF.

The gene calls are TRBV6-8 and TRBJ1-5, with D maybe TRBD1 (5 bases). Germline CDR1 and CDR2: MNHGY and SAAAGT. The CDR3 loop spans 14 amino acids. The V end was cut by 6 bases, the J end by 1 base, with 10 bases between. CDR3: CASSLKGSNQPQHF. CDR3 coding DNA: TGTGCCAGCAGCCTAAAGGGGAGCAATCAGCCCCAGCATTTT.

A few counts support this clone. The chain is built from TRBV28 and TRBJ1-1; possible D gene TRBD1, 5 bases. This CDR3 comprises 13 residues. From germline, CDR1 is MDHEN and CDR2 SYDVKM. Trimming cost V 6 bases and J 2 bases, with 10 bases left between them. CDR3 region: CASRQQDNTEAFF. CDR3 sequence (DNA): TGTGCCAGCAGACAACAGGATAACACTGAAGCTTTCTTT.

In DNA, the CDR3 is TGTGCCAGCTCACCCCCGGGACAGAGTAATGAAAAACTGTTTTTT. This gives the protein CASSPPGQSNEKLFF. The J gene is TRBJ1-4, the V gene TRBV18; 7 positions agree with TRBD1. Germline trimming cut 3 bases from V and 4 bases from J; bases unmatched to any gene: 5. The CDR3 sequence is 15 residues long. Germline V lookup: CDR1 KGHSH, CDR2 LQKENI.

The chain carries TRBV28 and TRBJ2-7, with 7 bases fitting TRBD2. The CDR3 runs to 13 residues. J gave up 2 bases and V 8 bases, and 6 bases lay outside the gene matches. Looked up from germline, CDR1 is MDHEN and CDR2 is SYDVKM. The CDR3 loop reads CASRLTSAYEQYF. The CDR3 nucleotides read TGTGCCAGCCGCCTAACTAGCGCCTACGAGCAGTACTTC. The variable domain in full, completed from reference TRBV28 and TRBJ2-7, reads DVKVTQSSRYLVKRTGEKVFLECVQDMDHENMFWYRQDPGLGLRLIYFSYDVKMKEKGDIPEGYSVSREKKERFSLILESASTNQTSMYLCASRLTSAYEQYFGPGTRLTVT.

This rearrangement joins TRBV5-1 to TRBJ2-1; 8 bases agree with TRBD2. CDR1 and CDR2 from the germline V gene are SGHRS and YFSETQ. The trim removed 2 bases at V and 5 bases at J, leaving 9 bases unmatched. This CDR3 is built from 16 residues. The CDR3 nucleotides read TGCGCCAGCAGCTTTCCTGGACTAGCATCCAACAATGAGCAGTTCTTC. Translated, it gives CASSFPGLASNNEQFF.

The V and J genes are TRBV29-1 and TRBJ2-7; 13 nucleotides agree with TRBD2. CDR3 length equals 15 residues. The ends lost 7 bases at V and 2 bases at J; junction bases unmatched: 8. Germline V gives CDR1 SQVTM, CDR2 ANQGSEA. CDR3 nucleotides: TGCAGCGCCCTACCGGGGACTAGCGGGACCTACGAGCAGTACTTC. The encoded protein is CSALPGTSGTYEQYF.

The chain joins TRBV7-1 to TRBJ2-3; a possible D gene is TRBD1 (6 bases). TRBV7-1 falls under the ORF class, with uncertain function. CDR3 size: 14 residues. V was clipped by 6 bases and J by 2 bases, with 12 bases between them. Here the CDR3 reads CASRLGQLTDTQYF. The CDR3, as DNA: TGTGCCAGCAGACTAGGACAGCTCACAGATACGCAGTATTTT.

This chain links TRBV7-5 with TRBJ2-3; the D call in the table, TRBD2, was not verified against the DNA. TRBV7-5 is a pseudogene segment. This CDR3 spans 14 amino acids. CDR3 nucleotides: TGTGCCAGCAGCTCTGAGCGGACCACAGATACGCAGTATTTT. Residues: CASSSERTTDTQYF.

V usage is TRBV7-4 and J usage is TRBJ1-4; 7 bases are shared with TRBD1. Trimming removed 3 bases from V and 5 bases from J; junction bases left unmatched: 3. Germline V lookup: CDR1 SGHVT, CDR2 SQSDAQ. The CDR3 runs 14 residues. This CDR3 reads CASSLGQSNEKLFF. In DNA form, the CDR3 reads TGTGCCAGCAGCTTGGGACAGTCCAATGAAAAACTGTTTTTT.

The rearrangement uses TRBV10-1 and TRBJ2-7; TRBD2 agrees at 8 bases. In germline, CDR1 is WNHNN, CDR2 SYGVQD (reference sequence). The CDR3 is made up of 18 amino acids. Trimming removed 7 bases from V and 5 bases from J; junction bases left unmatched: 22. CDR3 sequence: CASNPAAGGLRGSHEQYF. CDR3 nucleotide sequence: TGCGCCAGCAACCCCGCGGCGGGAGGCCTTAGAGGTTCCCACGAGCAGTACTTC.

The J gene is TRBJ1-4, the V gene TRBV15; weak D call: TRBD1 (5 bases). Germline loops: CDR1 LNHNV, CDR2 YYDKDF (reference sequence). The CDR3 has 15 residues. V was trimmed by 0 bases and J by 5 bases, leaving 10 bases between them. The CDR3 bases are TGTGCCACCAGCAGAGATGGGACCCCCAATGAAAAACTGTTTTTT. This encodes CATSRDGTPNEKLFF.

The V gene is TRBV10-2, the J gene TRBJ2-6; D gene uncertain. With 0 bases removed from V and 2 bases from J, the gap between germline ends came to 14 bases. The CDR3 has 18 amino acids. CDR1 is WSHSY, CDR2 SAAADI, per germline. The CDR3 sequence is CASSESGFREPGANVLTF. Written as DNA, the CDR3 is TGCGCCAGCAGTGAGTCGGGGTTCCGCGAACCTGGGGCCAACGTCCTGACTTTC.

The chain uses TRBV28 and TRBJ2-7; TRBD1 is a possible D gene (6 bases). V lost 10 bases and J lost 3, with 13 bases in between. Germline V gene lookup returns CDR1 MDHEN and CDR2 SYDVKM. This CDR3 spans 12 amino acids. In nucleotides, the CDR3 is TGTGCCACCTTGGACAGCCTCTACGAGCAGTACTTC. Encoded protein: CATLDSLYEQYF.

The chain uses TRBV5-1 and TRBJ2-1; 8 bases map to TRBD2. The V gene's germline CDR1 is SGHRS and CDR2 YFSETQ. The length of the CDR3 is 15 residues. The V segment lost 4 bases and the J segment 4 bases; nucleotides outside the gene matches: 7. CDR3 DNA: TGCGCCAGCAGCAAACTAGCGGAGGGGTACAATGAGCAGTTCTTC. This gives the protein CASSKLAEGYNEQFF. Supplemented by reference TRBV5-1 and TRBJ2-1, the full variable domain reads KAGVTQTPRYLIKTRGQQVTLSCSPISGHRSVSWYQQTPGQGLQFLFEYFSETQRNKGNFPGRFSGRQFSNSRSEMNVSTLELGDSALYLCASSKLAEGYNEQFFGPGTRLTVL.

The V and J genes are TRBV19 and TRBJ2-5, with 8 bases that match TRBD1. After removal of 9 bases from V and 5 bases from J, the junction contained 8 bases not matched to a gene. The length of the CDR3 is 13 residues. Germline CDR1 is LNHDA and CDR2 is SQIVND (reference sequence). The CDR3 bases are TGTGCCAGATACAGGGGGGCGGGGGAGACCCAGTACTTC. This encodes CARYRGAGETQYF. Combining the CDR3 with reference TRBV19 and TRBJ2-5 gives the whole variable domain DGGITQSPKYLFRKEGQNVTLSCEQNLNHDAMYWYRQDPGQGLRLIYYSQIVNDFQKGDIAEGYSVSREKKESFPLTVTSAQKNPTAFYLCARYRGAGETQYFGPGTRLLVL.

V usage is TRBV25-1 and J usage is TRBJ1-5; D uncertain. The CDR3 has 13 amino acids. V was clipped by 3 bases and J by 9 bases, with 12 bases between them. CDR1 MGHDK and CDR2 SYGVNS come from the germline V gene. The CDR3 bases are TGTGCCAGCAGTGACGGTAGACACTCGCCCCAGCATTTT. This sequence encodes CASSDGRHSPQHF.

The rearrangement uses TRBV7-8 and TRBJ1-4; D remains ambiguous. With 5 bases removed from V and 2 bases from J, the gap between germline ends came to 12 bases. Germline CDR1 SGHVS, CDR2 FQNEAQ. The CDR3 spans 15 residues. The CDR3 coding sequence is TGTGCCAGCAGCGTGGGTCCGGGCACTAATGAAAAACTGTTTTTT. Translating gives CASSVGPGTNEKLFF.

The V and J genes are TRBV19 and TRBJ1-1; D is unclear. The germline V gene has CDR1 LNHDA and CDR2 SQIVND (reference sequence). The CDR3 length is 15 residues. V lost 2 bases and J lost 6, with 16 bases in between. The CDR3 protein is CASSIRGVGNPEAFF. In nucleotides, the CDR3 is TGTGCCAGTAGTATACGCGGGGTGGGTAACCCTGAAGCTTTCTTT.

This clone was seen only once. CDR3 DNA: TGTGCCAGCAGTTTCCGGACAGGGGATACGCAGTATTTT. It translates to CASSFRTGDTQYF. The rearrangement links TRBV6-8 to TRBJ2-3, with 8 bases identical to TRBD1. This CDR3 spans 13 amino acids. Germline V gene data show CDR1 as MNHGY and CDR2 as SAAAGT. J lost 6 bases, V lost 4 bases, and 3 bases had no gene match.

The chain employs TRBV28 and TRBJ1-5; D unresolved. Trimming shortened V by 1 base and J by 0 bases, and 7 bases separated the two germline ends. The CDR3 loop spans 15 amino acids. Germline V gene data show CDR1 as MDHEN and CDR2 as SYDVKM. DNA for the CDR3: TGTGCCAGCAGTTTATCTGATTATAGCAATCAGCCCCAGCATTTT. Translation: CASSLSDYSNQPQHF.